The 15 T cell receptor beta chains in this list originate from one sample, sequenced in a study of radiotherapy plus CTLA-4 blockade in lung cancer. Assay: immunoSEQ multiplex PCR; the TCRdb copy retains only in-frame clones and omits some. The table has approximately 100,000 clones, more than 70% seen once; the top ten hold approximately 2.5%. The sequencing used peripheral blood, collected from a patient treated with radiotherapy plus ipilimumab. These receptors were taken from a human donor with non-small cell lung cancer that progressed on radiotherapy plus ipilimumab. Some clones in this sample may be carry-over from other donors' samples.

J is TRBJ2-7 and V is TRBV2; the match to TRBD1 covers 11 bases. Germline trimming cut 6 bases from V and 6 bases from J; bases unmatched to any gene: 10. From germline, CDR1 is SNHLY and CDR2 FYNNEI. The CDR3 sequence is 15 residues long. The CDR3 spells CASRTGTGGAGEQYF. CDR3 sequence (DNA): TGTGCCAGCAGAACCGGGACAGGGGGAGCTGGCGAGCAGTACTTC.

The chain employs TRBV11-2 and TRBJ2-5; 12 bases are a match to TRBD2. This CDR3 has 17 amino acids. The germline V gene encodes CDR1 SGHAT and CDR2 FQNNGV. The V segment lost 9 bases and the J segment 1 base; nucleotides outside the gene matches: 12. The CDR3 is CASSKLAGGQVQETQYF. Here the CDR3 DNA reads TGTGCCAGTAGCAAGCTAGCGGGGGGGCAAGTCCAAGAGACCCAGTACTTC.

The chain has TRBV5-1 and TRBJ1-4; D gene uncertain. V gave up 5 bases and J gave up 4 bases, with 9 bases separating them. The CDR3 consists of 13 residues. The germline V gene has CDR1 SGHRS and CDR2 YFSETQ. The CDR3: CASSASGNEKLFF. As DNA, the CDR3 is TGCGCCAGCAGTGCAAGTGGTAATGAAAAACTGTTTTTT.

The rearrangement links TRBV19 to TRBJ2-7, with D possibly matching TRBD1 (5 bases). CDR3 length: 16 amino acids. Trimming removed 4 bases at V and 0 bases at J, with 16 bases between. Germline CDR1 reads LNHDA; CDR2 reads SQIVND (reference sequence). The CDR3 DNA sequence: TGTGCCAGTAGTACTTACACTAAAGACAGCTCCTACGAGCAGTACTTC. Its translation is CASSTYTKDSSYEQYF.

The V call is TRBV2, the J call TRBJ2-1; perhaps TRBD1 as D (6 bases). With 5 bases removed from V and 10 bases from J, the gap between germline ends came to 15 bases. The CDR3 covers 13 residues. Germline V gene lookup returns CDR1 SNHLY and CDR2 FYNNEI. CDR3 in DNA: TGTGCCAGCAGTTCGCAAGCAGGGGCCGAGCAGTTCTTC. It translates to CASSSQAGAEQFF.

This chain connects TRBV15 to TRBJ1-5; the D is unclear. The germline CDR1 and CDR2 sequences are LNHNV and YYDKDF (reference sequence). V dropped 5 bases and J dropped 5 bases, with 10 bases sitting between them. The CDR3 spans 13 residues. CDR3 protein: CATSRDIHQPQHF. CDR3 DNA sequence: TGTGCCACCAGCCGCGACATTCATCAGCCCCAGCATTTT.

The chain employs TRBV19 and TRBJ1-5; D possibly corresponds to TRBD1 (5 bases). V shed 8 bases and J shed 0 bases, with 8 bases lying between them. The CDR3 spans 13 residues. Germline CDR1 is LNHDA and CDR2 is SQIVND (reference sequence). For the CDR3, the DNA is TGTGCCAGTGGGGGTGGTAGCAATCAGCCCCAGCATTTT. Translating gives CASGGGSNQPQHF. The full variable domain, rest sourced from reference TRBV19 and TRBJ1-5, is DGGITQSPKYLFRKEGQNVTLSCEQNLNHDAMYWYRQDPGQGLRLIYYSQIVNDFQKGDIAEGYSVSREKKESFPLTVTSAQKNPTAFYLCASGGGSNQPQHFGDGTRLSIL.

The chain is built from TRBV7-2 and TRBJ2-5; 9 bases match TRBD2. V gave up 1 base and J gave up 3 bases; unmatched junction bases: 3. The CDR3 is 15 residues long. CDR1 and CDR2 (germline): SGHTA, FQGNSA. Here the CDR3 DNA reads TGTGCCAGCAGCTTAGATATAGCGGGGGAAGAGACCCAGTACTTC. Protein sequence: CASSLDIAGEETQYF.

The V and J genes are TRBV6-6 and TRBJ1-2, with D unclear. Trimming took off 0 bases at V and 8 bases at J, with 10 bases between the two ends. Germline V CDR1 and CDR2: MNHNY, SVGAGI (reference sequence). The CDR3 contains 13 residues. In nucleotides, the CDR3 is TGTGCCAGCAGTTACTCAGGCGGCGACGGCTACACCTTC. This encodes CASSYSGGDGYTF.

This chain joins TRBV6-5 and TRBJ1-6; TRBD1 is a possible D gene (5 bases). This CDR3 comprises 15 residues. Germline V gives CDR1 MNHEY, CDR2 SVGAGI. V gave up 5 bases and J gave up 9 bases, with 17 bases separating them. CDR3 coding DNA: TGTGCCAGCAGTCAGGTTCGGGGGGATGGTTCACCCCTCCACTTT. Protein sequence: CASSQVRGDGSPLHF.

The table lists this clone with a count of one. The rearrangement uses TRBV18 and TRBJ1-2, with 7 bases lining up with TRBD1. V shed 3 bases, J shed 6 bases, and the junction held 10 bases outside the gene matches. The length of the CDR3 is 15 residues. Germline-derived CDR1 and CDR2 are KGHSH and LQKENI. CDR3 sequence (DNA): TGTGCCAGCTCACCCCCGTCCGAGGGGGCGGATGGCTACACCTTC. Protein: CASSPPSEGADGYTF.

In this sample, this clone turned up once. V gene TRBV5-4 combines with J gene TRBJ2-7; D is ambiguous. The CDR3 has 15 residues. V gave up 4 bases and J gave up 3 bases, with 17 bases separating them. Germline CDR1 and CDR2: SGHNT and YYREEE (reference sequence). The CDR3 spells CASSPTIDEDYEQYF. The DNA of the CDR3 is TGTGCCAGCAGCCCCACTATCGACGAGGACTACGAGCAGTACTTC.

The chain joins TRBV14 to TRBJ1-3; possibly TRBD1 for D (6 bases). Trimming took 2 bases from V and 4 from J, leaving 12 bases between them. This CDR3 contains 15 residues. From germline, CDR1 is SGHDN and CDR2 FVKESK. As DNA, the CDR3 is TGTGCCAGCAGCCAACACACAGGGTTCGGAAACACCATATATTTT. Protein: CASSQHTGFGNTIYF.

V is TRBV7-2 and J is TRBJ2-5, with 7 nucleotides matching TRBD2. This CDR3 has 15 residues. V lost 5 bases to trimming and J lost 2 bases; unmatched junction nucleotides: 8. Germline assignment: CDR1 SGHTA and CDR2 FQGNSA. In nucleotides, the CDR3 is TGTGCCAGCAGCCGTCAGCGGGGAAAGCAAGAGACCCAGTACTTC. Translation gives CASSRQRGKQETQYF.

The CDR3 bases are TGTGCCAGCAGGAAATCGGACAGGCGAGAGACCCAGTACTTC. Residues: CASRKSDRRETQYF. The chain carries TRBV7-2 and TRBJ2-5, with 7 nucleotides matching TRBD1. CDR1 is SGHTA and CDR2 is FQGNSA in the germline V gene. The V and J ends lost 6 bases and 4 bases, in that order; junction bases with no gene match: 8. The CDR3 contains 14 residues.